This T cell receptor (beta chain) appears in the sequencing data of a study of blood T cells in healthy people across ages. This clonotype was observed a few times. A much larger clonotype is one base distant, so this may be a read error. This CDR3 has 14 residues. Germline values: CDR1 MNHEY, CDR2 SMNVEV (reference sequence). With 5 bases removed from V and 1 base from J, the gap between germline ends came to 11 bases. Next came a second PCR, run for about 7 to 12 cycles, which used a sample-barcoded 5' primer along with a J-beta primer mix. Each cDNA molecule carried a tag from a template-switch adaptor that contained 12 random nucleotides. Every sample returned 3 million or more CDR3-containing paired-end reads. In TCRdb, the 5' RACE reads were re-called with MiXCR into one record per CDR3 protein. The table lists some 790,000 distinct CDR3 sequences, under 35% of them singletons, with 15% to 20% in the top ten.

This TCR derives from a woman over 75 in good health. The source material was blood. The chain links TRBV27 to TRBJ2-5; weak D call: TRBD1 (5 bases). The chain's CDR3 is CASSIVDSQETQYF. The CDR3 DNA reads as TGTGCCAGCAGTATAGTAGACAGCCAAGAGACCCAGTACTTC.